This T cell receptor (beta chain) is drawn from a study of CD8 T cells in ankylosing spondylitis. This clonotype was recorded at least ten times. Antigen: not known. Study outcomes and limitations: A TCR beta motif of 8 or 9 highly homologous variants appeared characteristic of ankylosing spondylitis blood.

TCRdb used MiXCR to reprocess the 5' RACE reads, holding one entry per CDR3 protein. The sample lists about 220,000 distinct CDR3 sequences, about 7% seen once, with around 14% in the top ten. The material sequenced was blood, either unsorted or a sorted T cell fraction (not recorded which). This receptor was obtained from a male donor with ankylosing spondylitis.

CDR3 amino acids: CASSPLYGQESYEAFF. The CDR3 DNA reads as TGTGCCAGCAGTCCCCTCTACGGACAGGAAAGTTATGAAGCTTTCTTT. The chain recombines TRBV28 with TRBJ1-1, with 7 bases lining up with TRBD1. Germline CDR1 MDHEN, CDR2 SYDVKM. The CDR3 extends over 16 amino acids. Trimming took 5 bases from V and 7 from J; bases not matched to a gene: 16.